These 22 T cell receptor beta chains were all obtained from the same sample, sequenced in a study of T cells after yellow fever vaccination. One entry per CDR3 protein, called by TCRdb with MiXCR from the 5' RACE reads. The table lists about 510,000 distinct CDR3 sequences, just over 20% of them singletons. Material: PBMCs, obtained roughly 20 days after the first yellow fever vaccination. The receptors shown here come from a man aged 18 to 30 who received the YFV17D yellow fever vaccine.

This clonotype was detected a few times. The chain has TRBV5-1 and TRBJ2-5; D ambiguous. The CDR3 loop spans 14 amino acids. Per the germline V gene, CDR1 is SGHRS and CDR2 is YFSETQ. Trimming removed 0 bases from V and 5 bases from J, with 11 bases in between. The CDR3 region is CASSLVSELETQYF. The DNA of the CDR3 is TGCGCCAGCAGCTTGGTGTCCGAGCTGGAGACCCAGTACTTC. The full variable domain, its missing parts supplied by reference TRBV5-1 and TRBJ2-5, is KAGVTQTPRYLIKTRGQQVTLSCSPISGHRSVSWYQQTPGQGLQFLFEYFSETQRNKGNFPGRFSGRQFSNSRSEMNVSTLELGDSALYLCASSLVSELETQYFGPGTRLLVL.

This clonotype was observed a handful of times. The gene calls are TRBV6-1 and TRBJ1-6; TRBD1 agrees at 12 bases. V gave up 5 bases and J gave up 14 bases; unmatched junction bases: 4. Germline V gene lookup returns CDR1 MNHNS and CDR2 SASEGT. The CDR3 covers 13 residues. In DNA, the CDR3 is TGTGCCAGCAGTAGGGGACAGGGGGCGTCCCTCCACTTT. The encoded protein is CASSRGQGASLHF.

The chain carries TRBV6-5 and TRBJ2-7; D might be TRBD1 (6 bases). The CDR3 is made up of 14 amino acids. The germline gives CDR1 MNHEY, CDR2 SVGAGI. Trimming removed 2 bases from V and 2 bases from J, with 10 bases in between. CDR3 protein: CASSYDRLTYEQYF. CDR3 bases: TGTGCCAGCAGTTACGACAGGCTAACCTACGAGCAGTACTTC.

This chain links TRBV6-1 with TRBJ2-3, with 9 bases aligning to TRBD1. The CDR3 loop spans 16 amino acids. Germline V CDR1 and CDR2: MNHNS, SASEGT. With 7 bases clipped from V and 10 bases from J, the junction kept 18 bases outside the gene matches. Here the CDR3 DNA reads TGTGCCAGCACCAAATCCGGGACAGGGACATTAGCGGCGCAGTATTTT. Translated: CASTKSGTGTLAAQYF.

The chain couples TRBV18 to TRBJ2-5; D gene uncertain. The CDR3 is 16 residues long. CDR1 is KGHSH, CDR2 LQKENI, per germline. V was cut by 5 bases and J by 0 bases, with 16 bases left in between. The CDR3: CASSTDGRSYQETQYF. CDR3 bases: TGTGCCAGCTCAACCGACGGACGGTCGTACCAAGAGACCCAGTACTTC.

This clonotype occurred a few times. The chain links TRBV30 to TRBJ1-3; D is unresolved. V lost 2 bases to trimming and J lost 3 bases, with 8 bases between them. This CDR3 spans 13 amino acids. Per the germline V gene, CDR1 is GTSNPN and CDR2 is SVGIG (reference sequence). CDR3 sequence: CAWSLQIGNTIYF. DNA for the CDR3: TGTGCCTGGAGTTTACAGATTGGAAACACCATATATTTT.

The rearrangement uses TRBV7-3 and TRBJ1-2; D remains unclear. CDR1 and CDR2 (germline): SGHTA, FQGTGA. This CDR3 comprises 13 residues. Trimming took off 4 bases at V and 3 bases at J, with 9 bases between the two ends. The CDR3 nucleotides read TGTGCCAGCAGCTCCTACACAGACTATGGCTACACCTTC. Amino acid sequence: CASSSYTDYGYTF. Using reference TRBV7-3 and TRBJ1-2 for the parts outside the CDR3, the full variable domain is GAGVSQTPSNKVTEKGKYVELRCDPISGHTALYWYRQSLGQGPEFLIYFQGTGAADDSGLPNDRFFAVRPEGSVSTLKIQRTERGDSAVYLCASSSYTDYGYTFGSGTRLTVV.

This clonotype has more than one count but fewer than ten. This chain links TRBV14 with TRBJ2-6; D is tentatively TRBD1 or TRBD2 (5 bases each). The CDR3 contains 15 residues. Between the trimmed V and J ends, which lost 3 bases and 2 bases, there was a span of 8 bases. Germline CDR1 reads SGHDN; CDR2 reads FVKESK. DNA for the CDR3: TGTGCCAGCAGCCAGTGGGGGACTGGGGCCAACGTCCTGACTTTC. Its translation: CASSQWGTGANVLTF.

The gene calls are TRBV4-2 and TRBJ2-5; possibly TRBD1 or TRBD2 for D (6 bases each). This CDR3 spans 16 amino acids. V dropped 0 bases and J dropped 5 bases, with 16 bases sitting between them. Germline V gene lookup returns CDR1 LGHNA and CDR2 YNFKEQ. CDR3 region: CASSQDGRGRMETQYF. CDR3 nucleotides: TGTGCCAGCAGCCAAGATGGTCGGGGGCGTATGGAGACCCAGTACTTC.

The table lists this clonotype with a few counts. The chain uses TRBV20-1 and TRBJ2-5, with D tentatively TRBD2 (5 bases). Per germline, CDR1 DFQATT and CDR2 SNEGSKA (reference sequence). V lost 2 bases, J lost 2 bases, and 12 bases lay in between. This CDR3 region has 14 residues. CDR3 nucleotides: TGCAGTGCTAGACTAGCTCGGCGGCAAGAGACCCAGTACTTC. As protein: CSARLARRQETQYF.

The CDR3 protein is CSVEYSGRDYEQYF. The DNA of the CDR3 is TGCAGCGTTGAATATTCTGGCAGGGACTACGAGCAGTACTTC. The chain combines TRBV29-1 with TRBJ2-7, with D perhaps matching TRBD1 (5 bases). The V gene's germline CDR1 is SQVTM and CDR2 ANQGSEA. The CDR3 covers 14 residues. The V gene lost 2 bases and the J gene lost 3 bases, with 14 bases spanning the gap.

DNA for the CDR3: TGTGCCAGCAGGGAGGGCTGGAATGAGCAGTTCTTC. It translates to CASREGWNEQFF. This rearrangement joins TRBV6-2 or TRBV6-3 to TRBJ2-1; D possibly corresponds to TRBD2 (6 bases). V was shortened by 6 bases and J by 7 bases, with 10 bases between the two germline ends. CDR1 and CDR2 from the germline V gene are MNHEY and SVGEGT. CDR3 length: 12 residues.

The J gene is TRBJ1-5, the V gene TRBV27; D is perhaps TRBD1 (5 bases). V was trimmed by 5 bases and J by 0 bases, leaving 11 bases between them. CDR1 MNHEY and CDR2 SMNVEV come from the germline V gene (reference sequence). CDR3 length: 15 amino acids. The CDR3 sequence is CASSQGTYSNQPQHF. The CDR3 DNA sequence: TGTGCCAGCAGTCAGGGTACTTATAGCAATCAGCCCCAGCATTTT.

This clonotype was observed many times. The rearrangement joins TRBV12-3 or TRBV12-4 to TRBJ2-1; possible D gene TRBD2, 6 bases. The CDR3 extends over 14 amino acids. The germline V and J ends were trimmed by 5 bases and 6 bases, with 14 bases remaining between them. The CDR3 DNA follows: TGTGCCAGCAGTCCGCGCCGGCGGGGCAATGAGCAGTTCTTC. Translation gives CASSPRRRGNEQFF.

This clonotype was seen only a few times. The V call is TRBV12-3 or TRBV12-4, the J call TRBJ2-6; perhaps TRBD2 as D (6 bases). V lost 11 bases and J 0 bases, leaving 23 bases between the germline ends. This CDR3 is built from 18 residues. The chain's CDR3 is CAFSFRGFVNSGANVLTF. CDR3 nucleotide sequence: TGTGCCTTCAGTTTTCGGGGGTTTGTAAACTCTGGGGCCAACGTCCTGACTTTC.

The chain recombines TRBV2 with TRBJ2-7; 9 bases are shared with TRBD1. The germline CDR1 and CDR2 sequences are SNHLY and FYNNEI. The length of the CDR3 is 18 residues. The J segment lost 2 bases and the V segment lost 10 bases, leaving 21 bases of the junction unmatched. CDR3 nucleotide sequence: TGTGCCACCCAGACTCAACCCCGGGACAGGGTTGCCCCCTACGAGCAGTACGTC. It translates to CATQTQPRDRVAPYEQYV.

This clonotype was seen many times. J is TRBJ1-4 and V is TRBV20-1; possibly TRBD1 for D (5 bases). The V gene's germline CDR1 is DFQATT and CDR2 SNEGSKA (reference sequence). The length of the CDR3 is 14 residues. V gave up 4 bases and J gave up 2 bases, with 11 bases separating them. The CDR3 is CSATEGLTNEKLFF. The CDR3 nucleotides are TGCAGTGCTACGGAGGGGTTGACTAATGAAAAACTGTTTTTT.

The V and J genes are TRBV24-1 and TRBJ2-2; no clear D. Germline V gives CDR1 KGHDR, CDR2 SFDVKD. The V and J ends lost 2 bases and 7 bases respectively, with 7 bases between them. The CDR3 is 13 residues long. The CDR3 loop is CATSDSNGGELFF. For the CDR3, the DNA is TGTGCCACCAGTGATTCCAATGGCGGGGAGCTGTTTTTT.

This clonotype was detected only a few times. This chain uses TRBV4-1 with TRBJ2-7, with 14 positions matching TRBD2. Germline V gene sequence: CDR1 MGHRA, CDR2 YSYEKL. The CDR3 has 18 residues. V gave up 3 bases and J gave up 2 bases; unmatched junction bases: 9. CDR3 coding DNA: TGCGCCAGCAGCCACGGACTAGCGGGGGGACTGTTGGCCTACGAGCAGTACTTC. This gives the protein CASSHGLAGGLLAYEQYF.

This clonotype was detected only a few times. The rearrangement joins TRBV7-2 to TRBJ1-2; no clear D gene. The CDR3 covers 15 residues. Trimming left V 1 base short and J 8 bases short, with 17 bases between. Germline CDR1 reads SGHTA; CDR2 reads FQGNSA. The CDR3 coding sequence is TGTGCCAGCAGCTTAGTGGCGGGCCCCGAGGGAGGCTACACCTTC. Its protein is CASSLVAGPEGGYTF.

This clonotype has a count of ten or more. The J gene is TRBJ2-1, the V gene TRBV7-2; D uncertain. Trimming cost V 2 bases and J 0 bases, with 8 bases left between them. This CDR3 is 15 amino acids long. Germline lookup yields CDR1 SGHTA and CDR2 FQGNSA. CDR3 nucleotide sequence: TGTGCCAGCAGCTTAAGTAGGAGCTCCTACAATGAGCAGTTCTTC. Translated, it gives CASSLSRSSYNEQFF.

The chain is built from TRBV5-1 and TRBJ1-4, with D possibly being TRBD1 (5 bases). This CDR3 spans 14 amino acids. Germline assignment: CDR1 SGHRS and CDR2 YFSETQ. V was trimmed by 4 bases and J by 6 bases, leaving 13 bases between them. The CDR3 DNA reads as TGCGCCAGCAGCATGTCCGGGACGGATGAAAAACTGTTTTTT. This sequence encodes CASSMSGTDEKLFF.